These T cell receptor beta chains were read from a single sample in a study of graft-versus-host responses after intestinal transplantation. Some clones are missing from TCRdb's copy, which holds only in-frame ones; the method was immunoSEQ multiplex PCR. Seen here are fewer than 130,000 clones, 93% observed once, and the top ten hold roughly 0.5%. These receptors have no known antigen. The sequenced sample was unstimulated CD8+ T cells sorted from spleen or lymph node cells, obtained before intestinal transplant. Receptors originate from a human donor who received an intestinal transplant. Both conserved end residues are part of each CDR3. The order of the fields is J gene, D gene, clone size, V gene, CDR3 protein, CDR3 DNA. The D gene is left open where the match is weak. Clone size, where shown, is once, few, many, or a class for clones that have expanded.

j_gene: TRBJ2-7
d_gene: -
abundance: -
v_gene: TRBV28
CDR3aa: CASSLPGSDEQYF
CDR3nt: TGTGCCAGCAGTTTACCAGGGAGCGACGAGCAGTACTTC

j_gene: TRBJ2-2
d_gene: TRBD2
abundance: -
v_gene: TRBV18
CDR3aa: CASSPPPGLASTGELFF
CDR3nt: TGTGCCAGCTCACCTCCCCCGGGACTAGCGAGTACCGGGGAGCTGTTTTTT

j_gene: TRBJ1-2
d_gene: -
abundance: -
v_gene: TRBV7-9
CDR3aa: CASSLDRKEGYTF
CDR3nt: TGTGCCAGCAGCTTAGACAGGAAGGAAGGCTACACCTTC

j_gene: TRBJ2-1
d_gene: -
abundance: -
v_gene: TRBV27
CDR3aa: CASNLSRSHSYNEQFF
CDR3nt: TGTGCCAGCAATCTTTCACGCAGCCACTCCTACAATGAGCAGTTCTTC

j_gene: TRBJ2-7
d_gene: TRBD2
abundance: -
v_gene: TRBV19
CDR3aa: CASSGTSGSYEQYF
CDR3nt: TGTGCCAGTAGTGGGACTAGCGGCTCCTACGAGCAGTACTTC

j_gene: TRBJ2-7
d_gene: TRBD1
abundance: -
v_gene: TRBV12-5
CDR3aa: CASGLVRDRAYEQYF
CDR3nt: TGTGCTAGTGGTTTGGTCCGGGACAGGGCGTACGAGCAGTACTTC

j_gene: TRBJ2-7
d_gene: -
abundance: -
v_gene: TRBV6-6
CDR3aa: CASSDNYEQYF
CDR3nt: TGTGCCAGCAGTGACAACTACGAGCAGTACTTC

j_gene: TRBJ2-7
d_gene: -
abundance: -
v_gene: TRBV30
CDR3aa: CAWEDRKYEQYF
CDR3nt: TGTGCCTGGGAGGACAGAAAATACGAGCAGTACTTC

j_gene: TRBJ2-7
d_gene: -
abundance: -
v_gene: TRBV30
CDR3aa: CAWGGPEQYF
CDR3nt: TGTGCCTGGGGGGGTCCCGAGCAGTACTTC

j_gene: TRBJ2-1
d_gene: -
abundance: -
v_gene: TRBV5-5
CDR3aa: CASTISSYNEQFF
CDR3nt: TGTGCCAGCACCATAAGCTCCTACAATGAGCAGTTCTTC

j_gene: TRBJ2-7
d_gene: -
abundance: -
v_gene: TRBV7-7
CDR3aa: CASSLVDSYEQYF
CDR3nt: TGTGCTAGCAGCTTAGTGGACAGCTACGAGCAGTACTTC

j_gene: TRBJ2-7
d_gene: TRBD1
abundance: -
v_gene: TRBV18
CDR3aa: CASSPVDRDSEQYF
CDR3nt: TGTGCCAGCTCACCGGTAGACAGGGATAGCGAGCAGTACTTC

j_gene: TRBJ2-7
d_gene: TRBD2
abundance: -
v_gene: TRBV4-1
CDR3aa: CASSQDEGGRAYEQYF
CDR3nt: TGCGCCAGCAGCCAAGATGAAGGCGGGAGGGCCTACGAGCAGTACTTC

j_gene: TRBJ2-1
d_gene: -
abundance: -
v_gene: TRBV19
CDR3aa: CASSLLLGAWNEQFF
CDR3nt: TGTGCCAGTAGTCTTTTACTAGGAGCATGGAATGAGCAGTTCTTC

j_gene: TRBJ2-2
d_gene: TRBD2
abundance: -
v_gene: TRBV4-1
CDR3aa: CASSHRTTSGENTGELFF
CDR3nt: TGCGCCAGCAGCCACCGCACAACTAGCGGGGAGAACACCGGGGAGCTGTTTTTT

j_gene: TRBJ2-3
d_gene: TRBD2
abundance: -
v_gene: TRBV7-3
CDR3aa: CASSKVGTSGSADTQYF
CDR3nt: TGTGCCAGCAGCAAAGTCGGGACTAGCGGGAGCGCAGATACGCAGTATTTT

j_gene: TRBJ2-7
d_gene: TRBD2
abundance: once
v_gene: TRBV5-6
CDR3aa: CASSFYERELENEQYF
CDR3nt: TGTGCCAGCAGCTTCTATGAGCGGGAGCTAGAAAACGAGCAGTACTTC